This passage covers 22 T cell receptor beta chains from one sample sequenced in a study of T cell changes during pregnancy in multiple sclerosis. The assay was immunoSEQ multiplex PCR, and TCRdb's table has in-frame clones only and misses some. The profile covers some 49,000 clones, with roughly 89% appearing a single time and over 4% taken by the ten largest. The sequencing here drew on peripheral blood, taken after pregnancy. The receptors stem from a female donor in good health, enrolled as a control in a pregnancy study.

V is TRBV25-1 and J is TRBJ2-7; 9 bases fit TRBD2. The germline CDR1 and CDR2 sequences are MGHDK and SYGVNS. The CDR3 sequence is 16 residues long. V dropped 4 bases and J dropped 0; count of bases not matched to a gene: 7. CDR3 amino acids: CASSGWTSVDSYEQYF. The CDR3, as DNA: TGTGCCAGCAGTGGCTGGACTAGCGTTGACTCCTACGAGCAGTACTTC.

The genes are TRBV5-1 and TRBJ2-2; D is unclear. V lost 5 bases and J lost 1, with 9 bases in between. The CDR3 has 14 amino acids. Germline CDR1 reads SGHRS; CDR2 reads YFSETQ. CDR3 region: CASSSYRNTGELFF. The DNA for the CDR3 is TGCGCCAGCAGTTCCTACAGGAACACCGGGGAGCTGTTTTTT.

DNA of the CDR3: TGTGCCAGCAGTTACTCGGTAGACAAAGTGAATACGCAGTATTTT. Amino acid sequence: CASSYSVDKVNTQYF. This sequence joins TRBV6-6 and TRBJ2-3; no clear D gene. The CDR3 has 15 amino acids. Trimming took 0 bases from V and 7 from J, leaving 14 bases between them. The germline gives CDR1 MNHNY, CDR2 SVGAGI (reference sequence).

In its sample, this clone was seen a few times. The rearrangement joins TRBV23-1 to TRBJ1-3, with 12 bases aligning to TRBD1. TRBV23-1 is given ORF status, its function remaining uncertain. After removal of 7 bases from V and 4 bases from J, the junction contained 5 bases not matched to a gene. CDR3 size: 15 residues. The CDR3 spells CASIPGQGAGNTIYF. In DNA form, the CDR3 reads TGCGCCAGCATCCCGGGACAGGGGGCGGGAAACACCATATATTTT.

J is TRBJ2-7 and V is TRBV11-2, with 9 bases that match TRBD2. Germline CDR1 is SGHAT and CDR2 is FQNNGV. Germline trimming cut 0 bases from V and 2 bases from J; bases unmatched to any gene: 8. CDR3 length equals 17 residues. The CDR3 nucleotides read TGTGCCAGCAGCTTAGAAAGGTTAGCGGGGGCCCCCTACGAGCAGTACTTC. This gives the protein CASSLERLAGAPYEQYF. The full variable domain, with the rest looked up from reference TRBV11-2 and TRBJ2-7, is EAGVAQSPRYKIIEKRQSVAFWCNPISGHATLYWYQQILGQGPKLLIQFQNNGVVDDSQLPKDRFSAERLKGVDSTLKIQPAKLEDSAVYLCASSLERLAGAPYEQYFGPGTRLTVT.

This sequence joins TRBV14 and TRBJ2-7, with TRBD2 identical over 11 bases. This CDR3 is 15 amino acids long. Germline trimming cut 3 bases from V and 10 bases from J; bases unmatched to any gene: 11. Looked up from germline, CDR1 is SGHDN and CDR2 is FVKESK. Here the CDR3 DNA reads TGTGCCAGCAGCCATAAGACTAGCGGGGCTTTGACACAGTACTTC. Its protein product is CASSHKTSGALTQYF.

The V call is TRBV5-5, the J call TRBJ1-4; the match to TRBD1 covers 7 bases. From germline, CDR1 is SGHKS and CDR2 YYEKEE (reference sequence). The CDR3 contains 14 residues. Losses at the gene ends were 4 bases for V and 6 bases for J; bases not matched to a gene: 6. CDR3 protein: CASSEFTGDEKLFF. The CDR3 DNA sequence: TGTGCCAGCAGCGAATTTACAGGGGATGAAAAACTGTTTTTT.

The chain recombines TRBV18 with TRBJ2-7; no firm D call. The CDR3 sequence is 14 residues long. Germline V gene data show CDR1 as KGHSH and CDR2 as LQKENI. Trimming stripped 2 bases from V and 3 bases from J, with 11 bases between. The CDR3 loop reads CASSPGMPDYEQYF. In DNA form, the CDR3 reads TGTGCCAGCTCACCAGGCATGCCCGACTACGAGCAGTACTTC.

The chain combines TRBV6-5 with TRBJ1-6; no clear D. CDR3 length: 14 amino acids. Germline loops: CDR1 MNHEY, CDR2 SVGAGI. The germline V and J ends were trimmed by 5 bases and 8 bases, with 13 bases remaining between them. The CDR3 region has the DNA TGTGCCAGCAGTCGGAGTATAAAGGATTCACCCCTCCACTTT. As protein: CASSRSIKDSPLHF.

V gene TRBV29-1 combines with J gene TRBJ2-7, with a weak D call TRBD1 (5 bases). The CDR3 has 12 amino acids. V was clipped by 3 bases and J by 6 bases, with 12 bases between them. The germline gives CDR1 SQVTM, CDR2 ANQGSEA. The CDR3, as DNA: TGCAGCGTTGAGGTCAGGGCTGCCGAGCAGTACTTC. Its protein product is CSVEVRAAEQYF.

V gene TRBV29-1 combines with J gene TRBJ2-5; the D gene is possibly TRBD1 (6 bases). Germline V gene lookup returns CDR1 SQVTM and CDR2 ANQGSEA. Between the trimmed V and J ends, which lost 6 bases and 2 bases, there was a span of 13 bases. This CDR3 has 13 amino acids. CDR3 nucleotides: TGCAGCGTCTCCGGGACACAACAAGAGACCCAGTACTTC. It encodes CSVSGTQQETQYF. Based on the CDR3 plus reference TRBV29-1 and TRBJ2-5, the full variable domain is SAVISQKPSRDICQRGTSLTIQCQVDSQVTMMFWYRQQPGQSLTLIATANQGSEATYESGFVIDKFPISRPNLTFSTLTVSNMSPEDSSIYLCSVSGTQQETQYFGPGTRLLVL.

This clone is deemed medium-sized (0.01 to 0.1%). The CDR3 protein is CASSRHASSYNEQFF. The CDR3 DNA is TGCGCCAGCAGCCGGCACGCTAGCTCCTACAATGAGCAGTTCTTC. The chain carries TRBV4-3 and TRBJ2-1, with D unclear. The CDR3 contains 15 residues. Deletions cut 4 bases from V and 0 bases from J, with 10 bases between. Germline V gene lookup returns CDR1 LGHNA and CDR2 YSLEER.

This chain links TRBV7-8 with TRBJ1-2, with no clear D. CDR1 SGHVS and CDR2 FQNEAQ come from the germline V gene. This CDR3 is 13 amino acids long. V was trimmed by 3 bases and J by 3 bases, leaving 8 bases between them. CDR3 in amino acids: CASSFPTDYGYTF. The CDR3 DNA reads TGTGCCAGCAGCTTTCCCACAGACTATGGCTACACCTTC.

The V gene is TRBV27, the J gene TRBJ2-7; 10 nucleotides agree with TRBD1. The CDR3 contains 15 residues. The V and J ends lost 5 bases and 12 bases, in that order; junction bases with no gene match: 16. The germline V gene has CDR1 MNHEY and CDR2 SMNVEV (reference sequence). CDR3 sequence reads: CASSPPGTGAAGAYF. As DNA, the CDR3 is TGTGCCAGCAGTCCCCCCGGGACAGGGGCCGCCGGAGCGTACTTC.

CDR3 in amino acids: CASSFVEGAFF. The CDR3 DNA sequence: TGTGCCAGCAGCTTCGTCGAGGGAGCTTTCTTT. The chain carries TRBV13 and TRBJ1-1; D uncertain. Germline CDR1 is PRHDT and CDR2 is FYEKMQ (reference sequence). The ends were cut back, 3 bases at V and 10 bases at J, with 9 bases in the middle. This CDR3 is built from 11 residues.

The chain has TRBV27 and TRBJ2-7; no definite D call. Germline loops: CDR1 MNHEY, CDR2 SMNVEV (reference sequence). CDR3 size: 11 residues. V was clipped by 7 bases and J by 5 bases, with 9 bases between them. Here the CDR3 reads CASIGFDEQYF. The CDR3 bases are TGTGCCAGCATTGGCTTCGACGAGCAGTACTTC.

In DNA, the CDR3 is TGCAGCGTTGCGGTAGCGGGTAGAACCTACAATGAGCAGTTCTTC. It specifies CSVAVAGRTYNEQFF. The chain employs TRBV29-1 and TRBJ2-1; 7 bases agree with TRBD2. V shed 4 bases and J 2 bases; nucleotides not matched to a gene: 8. This CDR3 region has 15 residues. The germline V gene has CDR1 SQVTM and CDR2 ANQGSEA.

The chain recombines TRBV27 with TRBJ2-7; D possibly corresponds to TRBD1 (6 bases). The CDR3 totals 13 residues. The V end lost 5 bases, the J end lost 5 bases, and 13 bases lay between the germline ends. Germline loops: CDR1 MNHEY, CDR2 SMNVEV (reference sequence). The CDR3 DNA is TGTGCCAGCAGTCCTCAGGGGTTCCACGAGCAGTACTTC. Amino acid sequence: CASSPQGFHEQYF.

The genes are TRBV5-8 and TRBJ2-2, with TRBD1 matching 8 bases. Looked up from germline, CDR1 is SGHTS and CDR2 is YDEGEE. This CDR3 spans 14 amino acids. V dropped 1 base and J dropped 6; count of bases not matched to a gene: 2. The CDR3: CASSLQGAAGELFF. CDR3 DNA sequence: TGTGCCAGCAGCTTGCAGGGGGCGGCCGGGGAGCTGTTTTTT.

The V gene is TRBV4-1, the J gene TRBJ1-1; 9 nucleotides match TRBD1. Per germline, CDR1 MGHRA and CDR2 YSYEKL. J gave up 0 bases and V 4 bases, and 9 bases lay outside the gene matches. The CDR3 totals 17 residues. The CDR3 region has the DNA TGCGCCAGCAGCCCCCGACAGGGGGACTTGGTGAACACTGAAGCTTTCTTT. It is translated as CASSPRQGDLVNTEAFF.

The chain couples TRBV28 to TRBJ1-6; 8 positions agree with TRBD1. Germline lookup yields CDR1 MDHEN and CDR2 SYDVKM. Trimming cost V 2 bases and J 18 bases; bases outside gene matches: 9. This CDR3 contains 13 residues. In nucleotides, the CDR3 is TGTGCCAGCAGTTTACACCTAAGACAGGGGAACCACTTT. Residues: CASSLHLRQGNHF.

The J gene is TRBJ1-2, the V gene TRBV28; TRBD1 might be the D (6 bases). The germline V and J ends were trimmed by 7 bases and 5 bases, with 20 bases remaining between them. Germline-derived CDR1 and CDR2 are MDHEN and SYDVKM. The CDR3 covers 15 residues. The CDR3 region has the DNA TGTGCCAGCACCCCGGACAGACACTATAGGTATGGCTACACCTTC. Translating it yields CASTPDRHYRYGYTF.